The entry below describes one T cell receptor beta chain. Investigators produced naive CD8 libraries from approximately 20,000 to 1,000,000 sorted cells, drawing on 10%, 30% or 50% RNA. Isolation of naive CD8 T cells was achieved by sorting on a CD8+CD4-CCR7+CD45RA+ phenotype. Germline lookup yields CDR1 SGHAT and CDR2 FQNNGV. V was pared by 6 bases and J by 3 bases, with 21 bases between. The CDR3 loop spans 16 amino acids. The data originate from a study of molecular identifiers for immune sequencing clone quantification. With listed TCR primers and previously described methods, bulk TCR libraries were prepared. TCRdb itself ran the PCR reads through MiXCR, one entry per CDR3 protein. The table includes nearly 650,000 distinct CDR3 sequences, around 25% detected once.

The chain couples TRBV11-2 to TRBJ2-7; no clear D gene. Sequencing used naive CD8+ T cells from blood, with Jurkat cell RNA spiked in. The subset denotes: FACS-sorted CD8+CD4-CCR7+CD45RA+ naive T cells. The receptor was derived from a human donor in good health. Some libraries in this study had Jurkat cell RNA spiked in. As DNA, the CDR3 is TGTGCCAGCAGAATAGAAGTGGGCATTCCAGGCTACGAGCAGTACTTC. Its protein product is CASRIEVGIPGYEQYF.